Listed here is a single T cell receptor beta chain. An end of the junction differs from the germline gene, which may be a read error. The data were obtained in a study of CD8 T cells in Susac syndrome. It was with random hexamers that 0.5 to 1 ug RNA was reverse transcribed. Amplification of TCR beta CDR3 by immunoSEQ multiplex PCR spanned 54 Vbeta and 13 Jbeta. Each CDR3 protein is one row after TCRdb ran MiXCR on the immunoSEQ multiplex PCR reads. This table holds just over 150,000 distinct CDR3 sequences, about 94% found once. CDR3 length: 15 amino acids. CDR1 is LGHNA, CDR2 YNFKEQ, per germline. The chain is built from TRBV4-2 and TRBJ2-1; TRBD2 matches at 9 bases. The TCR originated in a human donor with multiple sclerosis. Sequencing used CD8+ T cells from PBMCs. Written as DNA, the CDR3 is TGTGCCAGCAGCCAAGAGCGGGGGGGCTACGATGAGCAGTTCTTC. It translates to CASSQERGGYDEQFF.